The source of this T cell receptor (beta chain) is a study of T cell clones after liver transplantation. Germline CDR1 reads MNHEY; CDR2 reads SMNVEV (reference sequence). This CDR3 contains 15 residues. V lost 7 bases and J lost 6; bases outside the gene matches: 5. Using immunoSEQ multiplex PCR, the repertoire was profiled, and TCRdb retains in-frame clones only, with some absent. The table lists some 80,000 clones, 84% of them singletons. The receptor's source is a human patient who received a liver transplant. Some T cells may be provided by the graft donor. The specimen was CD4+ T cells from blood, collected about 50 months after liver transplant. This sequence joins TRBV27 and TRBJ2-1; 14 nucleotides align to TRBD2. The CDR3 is CASNSGTSGGNEQFF. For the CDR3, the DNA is TGTGCCAGCAACTCCGGGACTAGCGGGGGCAATGAGCAGTTCTTC.